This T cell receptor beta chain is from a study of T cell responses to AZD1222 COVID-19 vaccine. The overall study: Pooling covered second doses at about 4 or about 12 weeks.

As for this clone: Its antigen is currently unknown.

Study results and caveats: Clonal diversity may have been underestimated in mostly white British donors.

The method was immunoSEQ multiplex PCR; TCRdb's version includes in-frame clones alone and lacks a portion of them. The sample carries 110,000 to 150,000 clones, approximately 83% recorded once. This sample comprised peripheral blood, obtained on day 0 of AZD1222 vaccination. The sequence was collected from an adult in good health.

This chain's CDR3 is CASSLAVEGAGGYTF. The CDR3 bases are TGCGCCAGCAGCTTGGCCGTGGAGGGGGCGGGAGGCTACACCTTC. The chain employs TRBV5-1 and TRBJ1-2; 7 positions agree with TRBD1. V was pared by 0 bases and J by 8 bases, with 10 bases of the junction left unmatched. This CDR3 has 15 amino acids. CDR1 and CDR2 (germline): SGHRS, YFSETQ.